These 12 T cell receptor beta chains were sequenced from one sample in a study of T-cell memory formation after mild COVID-19. Using its own MiXCR run on the 5' RACE reads, TCRdb lists one record per CDR3 protein. The data hold 470,000 or so distinct CDR3 sequences, with about 20% observed a single time. The source material was PBMCs or a T cell subset sorted from them (not recorded which). All receptors derive from an adult woman who had mild COVID-19 (a few samples of this study predate the infection). Cell type and time point are not known.

This clonotype was seen a handful of times. This sequence joins TRBV5-4 and TRBJ2-1; 8 bases agree with TRBD1. The CDR3 totals 15 residues. Germline CDR1 and CDR2: SGHNT and YYREEE (reference sequence). V lost 4 bases to trimming and J lost 5 bases; unmatched junction nucleotides: 8. CDR3 in DNA: TGTGCCAGCAGCCGGACAGGGAGTAGGGACAATGAGCAGTTCTTC. Translated: CASSRTGSRDNEQFF. The full variable domain, completed using reference TRBV5-4 and TRBJ2-1, is ETGVTQSPTHLIKTRGQQVTLRCSSQSGHNTVSWYQQALGQGPQFIFQYYREEENGRGNFPPRFSGLQFPNYSSELNVNALELDDSALYLCASSRTGSRDNEQFFGPGTRLTVL.

This clonotype has more than one count but fewer than ten. The chain is built from TRBV20-1 and TRBJ2-1, with 9 bases aligning to TRBD2. CDR3 length: 16 residues. V lost 5 bases to trimming and J lost 10 bases; unmatched junction nucleotides: 18. Germline assignment: CDR1 DFQATT and CDR2 SNEGSKA (reference sequence). CDR3 residues: CSAPDSQRGDLREQFF. CDR3 DNA: TGCAGTGCTCCCGACTCCCAGCGGGGGGATCTTCGGGAGCAGTTCTTC.

Only a few counts were recorded for this clonotype. The chain has TRBV9 and TRBJ2-1; TRBD2 matches 10 bases. The ends lost 4 bases at V and 4 bases at J; junction bases unmatched: 14. Germline values: CDR1 SGDLS, CDR2 YYNGEE. This CDR3 has 18 residues. The CDR3 bases are TGTGCCAGCAGCTCCCGGCAGCGGGAGGGGAGTAGTTACAATGAGCAGTTCTTC. Its protein is CASSSRQREGSSYNEQFF. Full variable domain (remainder filled in from reference TRBV9 and TRBJ2-1): DSGVTQTPKHLITATGQRVTLRCSPRSGDLSVYWYQQSLDQGLQFLIQYYNGEERAKGNILERFSAQQFPDLHSELNLSSLELGDSALYFCASSSRQREGSSYNEQFFGPGTRLTVL.

This clonotype was seen only a few times. The V call is TRBV4-1, the J call TRBJ2-7; D not resolved. Germline V gene data show CDR1 as MGHRA and CDR2 as YSYEKL. CDR3 length equals 16 residues. V was pared by 0 bases and J by 1 base, with 13 bases between. CDR3 coding DNA: TGCGCCAGCAGCCAAGATCTGGCGGTCCCTTCCTACGAGCAGTACTTC. Translation: CASSQDLAVPSYEQYF.

The chain links TRBV14 to TRBJ2-2; D uncertain. Germline V CDR1 and CDR2: SGHDN, FVKESK. The germline V and J ends were trimmed by 2 bases and 5 bases, with 6 bases remaining between them. The CDR3 runs to 13 residues. CDR3 sequence reads: CASSQIRTGELFF. CDR3 nucleotides: TGTGCCAGCAGCCAAATTCGGACCGGGGAGCTGTTTTTT.

This clonotype was counted only a few times. This rearrangement joins TRBV7-6 to TRBJ2-3; D gene unclear. CDR1 and CDR2 from the germline V gene are SGHVS and FNYEAQ. V lost 1 base and J 2 bases, leaving 10 bases between the germline ends. The length of the CDR3 is 15 residues. DNA for the CDR3: TGTGCCAGCAGCTTAGATACCTATTCCACAGATACGCAGTATTTT. This translates into CASSLDTYSTDTQYF. The full variable domain, its missing parts supplied by reference TRBV7-6 and TRBJ2-3, is GAGVSQSPRYKVTKRGQDVALRCDPISGHVSLYWYRQALGQGPEFLTYFNYEAQQDKSGLPNDRFSAERPEGSISTLTIQRTEQRDSAMYRCASSLDTYSTDTQYFGPGTRLTVL.

This clonotype was detected only a few times. This sequence joins TRBV27 and TRBJ2-1; D might be TRBD1 (5 bases). The CDR3 sequence is 18 residues long. Trimming removed 6 bases at V and 9 bases at J, with 30 bases between. From germline, CDR1 is MNHEY and CDR2 SMNVEV (reference sequence). The CDR3 bases are TGTGCCAGCAGAGCAGGGTTGGTTGGGCCCCTAGGGCAGTTTGAGCAGTTCTTC. It specifies CASRAGLVGPLGQFEQFF.

This clonotype has more than one count but fewer than ten. The V call is TRBV7-2, the J call TRBJ2-3; D gene unclear. Germline V gene sequence: CDR1 SGHTA, CDR2 FQGNSA. This CDR3 is built from 12 residues. Between the trimmed V and J ends, which lost 3 bases and 6 bases, there was a span of 7 bases. CDR3 loop: CASSFTQDTQYF. CDR3 DNA: TGTGCCAGCAGCTTTACGCAGGATACGCAGTATTTT.

This clonotype was found many times. The chain is built from TRBV3-1 and TRBJ2-5; 8 nucleotides agree with TRBD2. The length of the CDR3 is 15 residues. Unmatched junction bases numbered 5, after V lost 1 base and J lost 4 bases. The germline gives CDR1 LGHDT, CDR2 YNNKEL (reference sequence). The CDR3 loop reads CASSQGVSGVETQYF. DNA for the CDR3: TGTGCCAGCAGCCAAGGGGTTAGCGGGGTAGAGACCCAGTACTTC.

This clonotype has more than one count but fewer than ten. The chain carries TRBV15 and TRBJ2-1; 11 bases are a match to TRBD2. The length of the CDR3 is 15 residues. Germline V CDR1 and CDR2: LNHNV, YYDKDF (reference sequence). V shed 5 bases, J shed 8 bases, and the junction held 8 bases outside the gene matches. CDR3 DNA: TGTGCCACCAGCGCCCTAGCGGGAGGCTTAGATGAGCAGTTCTTC. Amino acid sequence: CATSALAGGLDEQFF.

This clonotype was found a few times. The CDR3 here is CACSPDRANGYTF. For the CDR3, the DNA is TGTGCCTGCTCCCCCGACAGGGCAAATGGCTACACCTTC. The rearrangement joins TRBV12-3 or TRBV12-4 to TRBJ1-2; TRBD1 agrees at 7 bases. The CDR3 extends over 13 amino acids. Trimming at V came to 11 bases and at J to 6 bases, leaving 12 bases not matched to a gene.

This clonotype has only a few counts. The chain couples TRBV7-3 to TRBJ2-1, with D possibly matching TRBD2 (5 bases). The germline V gene has CDR1 SGHTA and CDR2 FQGTGA. The CDR3 covers 16 residues. Deletions cut 2 bases from V and 4 bases from J, with 15 bases between. CDR3 nucleotides: TGTGCCAGCAGCTTATCCCCAGCCCGGAGGTACAATGAGCAGTTCTTC. Protein: CASSLSPARRYNEQFF.